This T cell receptor beta chain was sequenced during a study of CD8+CD57+ T cells in acquired aplastic anemia. Background on the study: Across the sorted CD4+ and CD8+ cells, DNA amounts averaged roughly 3 ug.

CDR3 length equals 14 residues. Trimming took off 5 bases at V and 3 bases at J, with 14 bases between the two ends. Looked up from germline, CDR1 is LNHDA and CDR2 is SQIVND (reference sequence). Genomic DNA provided the template from which TCR beta VDJ and CDR3 profiles were obtained. Each CDR3 protein gets one entry after TCRdb re-called the reads with MiXCR. The table lists over 250,000 distinct CDR3 sequences, 50% to 65% of them singletons. A word on this clonotype: Its target is unknown.

The study's findings and limits: Patients and controls were found to share some 30 CD8+ CDR3 sequences.

Only patients with CD8+CD57+ cell expansion on flow cytometry were chosen for sequencing. The chain links TRBV19 to TRBJ2-7, with a weak D call TRBD1 (8 bases). The source material was sorted CD4+, CD8+, or CD8+CD57+ T cells (not recorded which) from PBMCs. This receptor was identified in a human donor with aplastic anemia. CDR3 sequence: CASSATGGGYEQYF. The CDR3 region has the DNA TGTGCCAGTAGTGCCACAGGGGGGGGCTACGAGCAGTACTTC.